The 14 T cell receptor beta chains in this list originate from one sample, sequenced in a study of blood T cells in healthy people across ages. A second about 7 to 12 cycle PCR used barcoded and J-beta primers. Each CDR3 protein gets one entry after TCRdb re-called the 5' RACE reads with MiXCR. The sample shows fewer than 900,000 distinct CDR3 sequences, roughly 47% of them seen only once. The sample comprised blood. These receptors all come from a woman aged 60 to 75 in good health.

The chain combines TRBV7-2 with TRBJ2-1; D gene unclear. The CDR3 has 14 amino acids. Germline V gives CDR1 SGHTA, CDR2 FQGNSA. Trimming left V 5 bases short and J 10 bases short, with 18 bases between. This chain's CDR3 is CASSPPGPVREQFF. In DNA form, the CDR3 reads TGTGCCAGCAGCCCCCCCGGGCCTGTTCGCGAGCAGTTCTTC.

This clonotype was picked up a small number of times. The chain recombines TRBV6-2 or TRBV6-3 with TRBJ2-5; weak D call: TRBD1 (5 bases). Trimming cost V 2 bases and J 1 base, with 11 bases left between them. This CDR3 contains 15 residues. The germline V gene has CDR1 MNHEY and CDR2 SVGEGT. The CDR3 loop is CASSYPRGAQETQYF. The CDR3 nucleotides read TGTGCCAGCAGTTACCCCCGTGGGGCCCAAGAGACCCAGTACTTC.

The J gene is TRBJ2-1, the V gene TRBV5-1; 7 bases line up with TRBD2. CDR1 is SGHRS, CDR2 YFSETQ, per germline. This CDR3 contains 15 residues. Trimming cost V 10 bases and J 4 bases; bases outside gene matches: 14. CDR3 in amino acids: CAGSSPSGVYNEQFF. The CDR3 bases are TGCGCCGGCTCGAGTCCTAGCGGCGTGTACAATGAGCAGTTCTTC.

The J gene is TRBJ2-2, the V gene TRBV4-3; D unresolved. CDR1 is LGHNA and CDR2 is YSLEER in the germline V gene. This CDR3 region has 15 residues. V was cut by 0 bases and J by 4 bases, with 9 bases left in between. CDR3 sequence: CASSQDRAVTGELFF. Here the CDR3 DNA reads TGCGCCAGCAGCCAAGATCGGGCAGTCACCGGGGAGCTGTTTTTT.

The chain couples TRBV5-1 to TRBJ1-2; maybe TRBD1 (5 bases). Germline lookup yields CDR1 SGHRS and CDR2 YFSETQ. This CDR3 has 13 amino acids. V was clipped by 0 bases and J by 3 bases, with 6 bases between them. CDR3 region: CASSLVRDYGYTF. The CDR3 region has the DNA TGCGCCAGCAGCTTGGTCAGGGACTATGGCTACACCTTC.

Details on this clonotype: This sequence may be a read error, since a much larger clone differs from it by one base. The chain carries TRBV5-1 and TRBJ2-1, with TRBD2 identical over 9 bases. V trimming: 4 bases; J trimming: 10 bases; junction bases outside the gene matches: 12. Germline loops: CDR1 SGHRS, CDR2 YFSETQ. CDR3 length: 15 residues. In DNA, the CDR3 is TGCGCCAGCAGCGCGTCCGGGACTAGCCCCTACGAGCAGTTCTTC. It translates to CASSASGTSPYEQFF.

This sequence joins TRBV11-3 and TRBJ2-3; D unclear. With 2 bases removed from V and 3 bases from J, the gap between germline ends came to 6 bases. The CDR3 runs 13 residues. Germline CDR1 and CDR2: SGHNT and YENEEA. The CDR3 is CASSLTQTDTQYF. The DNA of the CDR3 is TGTGCCAGCAGCTTAACCCAGACAGATACGCAGTATTTT.

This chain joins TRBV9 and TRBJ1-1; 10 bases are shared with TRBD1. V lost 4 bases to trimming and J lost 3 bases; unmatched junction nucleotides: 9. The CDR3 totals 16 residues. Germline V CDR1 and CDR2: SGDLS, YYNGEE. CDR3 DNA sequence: TGTGCCAGCAGCCGGGGACGGACAGGGGGGGACACTGAAGCTTTCTTT. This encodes CASSRGRTGGDTEAFF.

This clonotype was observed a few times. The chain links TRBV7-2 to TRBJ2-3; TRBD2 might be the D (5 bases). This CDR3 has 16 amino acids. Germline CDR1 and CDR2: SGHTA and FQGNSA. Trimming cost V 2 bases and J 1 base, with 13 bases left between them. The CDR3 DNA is TGTGCCAGCAGCTTAAAACTAGACGTTGGCACAGATACGCAGTATTTT. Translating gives CASSLKLDVGTDTQYF.

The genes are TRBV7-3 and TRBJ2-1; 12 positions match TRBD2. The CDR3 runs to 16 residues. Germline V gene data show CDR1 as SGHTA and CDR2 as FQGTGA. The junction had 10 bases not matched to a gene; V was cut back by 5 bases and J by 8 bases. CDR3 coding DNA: TGTGCCAGCAGCCAGGGGCTAGCGGGGGGGCAGGATGAGCAGTTCTTC. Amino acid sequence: CASSQGLAGGQDEQFF.

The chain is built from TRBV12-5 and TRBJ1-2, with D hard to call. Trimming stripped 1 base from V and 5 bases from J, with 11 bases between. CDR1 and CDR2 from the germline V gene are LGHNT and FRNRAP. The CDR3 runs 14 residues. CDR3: CASGLAPVPYGYTF. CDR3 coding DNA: TGTGCTAGTGGTTTGGCGCCCGTGCCTTATGGCTACACCTTC.

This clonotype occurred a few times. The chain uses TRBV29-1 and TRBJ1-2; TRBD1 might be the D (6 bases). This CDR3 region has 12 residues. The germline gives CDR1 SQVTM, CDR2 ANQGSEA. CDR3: CCCGGSDYGYTF. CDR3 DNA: TGCTGCTGTGGGGGCAGCGACTATGGCTACACCTTC.

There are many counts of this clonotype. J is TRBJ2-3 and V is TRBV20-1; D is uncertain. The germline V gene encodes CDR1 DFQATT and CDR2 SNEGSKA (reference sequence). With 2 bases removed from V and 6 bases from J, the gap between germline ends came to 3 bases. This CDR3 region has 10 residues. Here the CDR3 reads CSARRDTQYF. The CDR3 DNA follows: TGCAGTGCTAGAAGGGATACGCAGTATTTT.

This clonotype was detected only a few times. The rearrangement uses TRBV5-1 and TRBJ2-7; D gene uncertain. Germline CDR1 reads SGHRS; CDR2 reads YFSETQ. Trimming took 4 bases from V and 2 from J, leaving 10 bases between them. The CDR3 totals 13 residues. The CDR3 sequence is CASSRDGPYEQYF. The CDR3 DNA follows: TGCGCCAGCAGCCGAGACGGTCCCTACGAGCAGTACTTC. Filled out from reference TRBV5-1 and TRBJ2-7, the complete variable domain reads KAGVTQTPRYLIKTRGQQVTLSCSPISGHRSVSWYQQTPGQGLQFLFEYFSETQRNKGNFPGRFSGRQFSNSRSEMNVSTLELGDSALYLCASSRDGPYEQYFGPGTRLTVT.